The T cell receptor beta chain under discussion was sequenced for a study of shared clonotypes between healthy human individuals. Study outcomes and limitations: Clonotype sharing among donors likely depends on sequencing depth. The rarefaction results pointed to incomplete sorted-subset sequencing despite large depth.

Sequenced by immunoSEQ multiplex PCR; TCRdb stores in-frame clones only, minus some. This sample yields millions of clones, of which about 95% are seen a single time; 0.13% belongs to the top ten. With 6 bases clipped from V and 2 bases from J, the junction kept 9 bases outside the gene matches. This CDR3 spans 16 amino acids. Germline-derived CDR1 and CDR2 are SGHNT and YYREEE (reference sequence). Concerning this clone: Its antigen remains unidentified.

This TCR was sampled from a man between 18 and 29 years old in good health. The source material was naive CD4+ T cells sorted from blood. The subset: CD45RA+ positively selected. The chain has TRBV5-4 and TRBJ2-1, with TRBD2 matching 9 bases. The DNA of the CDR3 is TGTGCCAGCACCACCAAACTAGCGGGCCCCTACAATGAGCAGTTCTTC. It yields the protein CASTTKLAGPYNEQFF.